Below, one T cell receptor beta chain is given with its context. Antigen: not known. This sample was included in a study of T-cell reconstitution after alpha-beta-depleted transplantation in children. Study-wide results and caveats: T cells produced anew were the main source of T-cell counts and diversity one year after transplant.

Construction of the TCRbeta library involved unique molecular identifiers. TCRdb re-called the PCR reads with MiXCR, one entry per CDR3 protein. The sample has about 980,000 distinct CDR3 sequences; less than 30% are singletons. The V end lost 6 bases, the J end lost 2 bases, and 14 bases lay between the germline ends. The CDR3 has 14 residues. Germline V lookup: CDR1 SGHVS, CDR2 FQNEAQ. The chain couples TRBV7-8 to TRBJ2-7; the D gene is possibly TRBD2 (6 bases). The sequencing here drew on PBMCs, mostly from graft donor cells, taken 360 days after TCRalphabeta/CD19-depleted stem cell transplant. The receptor's source is a boy in the first two years of life who had a stem cell transplant for SCID, so the T cells may come from the graft donor. CDR3 residues: CASRAGTVTYEQYF. CDR3 nucleotides: TGTGCCAGCAGGGCGGGGACGGTGACCTACGAGCAGTACTTC. The variable domain in full, with the rest retrieved from reference TRBV7-8 and TRBJ2-7, is GAGVSQSPRYKVAKRGQDVALRCDPISGHVSLFWYQQALGQGPEFLTYFQNEAQLDKSGLPSDRFFAERPEGSVSTLKIQRTQQEDSAVYLCASRAGTVTYEQYFGPGTRLTVT.